This TCR beta chain was sequenced in a study of blood T cell repertoires in COVID-19. Study in general: Researchers got acute and convalescent COVID-19 samples from the United States, Italy and Spain. PBMCs, B-cell-depleted T cells, or T cells provided the cDNA or gDNA that made up the material.

Germline V gene lookup returns CDR1 SQVTM and CDR2 ANQGSEA. This CDR3 comprises 12 residues. V was cut by 4 bases and J by 3 bases, with 9 bases left in between. Seattle patients were enrolled while actively infected and followed longitudinally. Per the study methods: Amplifying reference gene primers gave estimates of nucleated cell counts. Generated by immunoSEQ multiplex PCR, the TCRdb table keeps only in-frame clones and is missing some. V, J and clone size were drawn from that table, and D and trimming were deduced from the DNA. The data show around 60,000 clones, just under 75% seen once. This TCR came from a woman aged 70 to 79 with COVID-19, enrolled during active disease. The chain combines TRBV29-1 with TRBJ2-5; D remains ambiguous. Source material: peripheral blood. CDR3 DNA: TGCAGCGTTGCTTCCCTTGAAGAGACCCAGTACTTC. The encoded protein is CSVASLEETQYF.